Shown below are 21 T cell receptor beta chains from a single sample sequenced in a study of T cell responses to AZD1222 COVID-19 vaccine. TCRdb's copy holds only in-frame clones and misses some; the assay was immunoSEQ multiplex PCR. Seen here are 120,000 or so clones, 90% observed once, and the top ten hold about 4.2%. Here the sequenced sample was peripheral blood, taken on day 0 of MenACWY control vaccination. Every receptor here comes from an adult in good health.

The chain recombines TRBV11-3 with TRBJ2-3, with 9 positions matching TRBD2. The CDR3 spans 13 residues. J lost 4 bases, V lost 8 bases, and 4 bases had no gene match. Germline V gene sequence: CDR1 SGHNT, CDR2 YENEEA. The CDR3 reads CASRAGGSDTQYF. CDR3 in DNA: TGTGCCAGCCGAGCGGGGGGTTCAGATACGCAGTATTTT.

The CDR3: CASSRAGTVNTGELFF. CDR3 bases: TGCGCCAGCAGCCGCGCCGGGACGGTGAACACCGGGGAGCTGTTTTTT. The chain joins TRBV4-1 to TRBJ2-2, with D perhaps matching TRBD1 or TRBD2 (5 bases each). The ends were cut back, 4 bases at V and 1 base at J, with 13 bases in the middle. The CDR3 covers 16 residues. Germline lookup yields CDR1 MGHRA and CDR2 YSYEKL.

V and J are TRBV18 and TRBJ1-1, with no clear D. Germline V CDR1 and CDR2: KGHSH, LQKENI. CDR3 size: 16 residues. V lost 2 bases to trimming and J lost 4 bases, with 17 bases between them. Written as DNA, the CDR3 is TGTGCCAGCTCACCAGCCAGAGCTCGCATGGGCACTGAAGCTTTCTTT. Its translation: CASSPARARMGTEAFF.

This chain uses TRBV5-4 with TRBJ2-2, with TRBD1 as a possible D gene (7 bases). Between the trimmed V and J ends, which lost 1 base and 2 bases, there was a span of 18 bases. The CDR3 spans 18 residues. Germline CDR1 reads SGHNT; CDR2 reads YYREEE (reference sequence). The CDR3 reads CASSLRGRGTANTGELFF. The CDR3 DNA reads as TGTGCCAGCAGCTTGAGGGGACGGGGGACAGCCAACACCGGGGAGCTGTTTTTT.

The chain joins TRBV29-1 to TRBJ2-1; the match to TRBD2 covers 13 bases. Looked up from germline, CDR1 is SQVTM and CDR2 is ANQGSEA. The CDR3 is 15 amino acids. J gave up 7 bases and V 4 bases, and 7 bases lay outside the gene matches. This CDR3 is CSVVGLAGVGNEQFF. CDR3 coding DNA: TGCAGCGTTGTCGGACTAGCGGGAGTGGGGAATGAGCAGTTCTTC.

The V gene is TRBV11-2, the J gene TRBJ2-1, with 10 bases that match TRBD2. The CDR3 sequence is 15 residues long. CDR1 is SGHAT, CDR2 FQNNGV, per germline. V lost 1 base to trimming and J lost 4 bases; unmatched junction nucleotides: 1. CDR3 nucleotide sequence: TGTGCCAGCAGCTTAGGGACTAGCGGTTACAATGAGCAGTTCTTC. Its translation: CASSLGTSGYNEQFF.

V usage is TRBV28 and J usage is TRBJ2-1; 12 nucleotides agree with TRBD2. This CDR3 region has 16 residues. Germline assignment: CDR1 MDHEN and CDR2 SYDVKM. The trim removed 1 base at V and 5 bases at J, leaving 3 bases unmatched. CDR3 in DNA: TGTGCCAGCAGTTTATTGGCTAGCGGGAGGGACAATGAGCAGTTCTTC. As protein: CASSLLASGRDNEQFF.

The V call is TRBV2, the J call TRBJ2-3, with 7 positions matching TRBD2. CDR3 size: 15 residues. The junction had 6 bases not matched to a gene; V was cut back by 4 bases and J by 2 bases. Germline CDR1 and CDR2: SNHLY and FYNNEI. The CDR3 is CASSGAGRHTDTQYF. CDR3 DNA: TGTGCCAGCAGTGGAGCGGGGCGCCACACAGATACGCAGTATTTT.

The V gene is TRBV18, the J gene TRBJ1-3; D uncertain. This CDR3 contains 13 residues. V lost 6 bases and J 2 bases, leaving 8 bases between the germline ends. Per germline, CDR1 KGHSH and CDR2 LQKENI. In DNA form, the CDR3 reads TGTGCCAGCTCCCCCCCACCTGGAAACACCATATATTTT. This sequence encodes CASSPPPGNTIYF.

The gene calls are TRBV29-1 and TRBJ1-6; D unclear. Germline V gives CDR1 SQVTM, CDR2 ANQGSEA. The CDR3 is 12 residues long. V shed 6 bases and J shed 10 bases, with 13 bases lying between them. CDR3 in amino acids: CSVLNPGSPLHF. CDR3 DNA: TGCAGCGTACTGAATCCGGGGTCACCCCTCCACTTT.

The chain couples TRBV12-3 or TRBV12-4 to TRBJ1-5; D is perhaps TRBD1 (5 bases). The V gene lost 5 bases and the J gene lost 9 bases, with 11 bases spanning the gap. This CDR3 is built from 12 residues. CDR3 region: CASSTIQVPQHF. In nucleotides, the CDR3 is TGTGCCAGCAGTACGATACAGGTGCCCCAGCATTTT.

The rearrangement joins TRBV6-5 to TRBJ1-4, with 9 bases fitting TRBD1. CDR3 length: 15 residues. The V segment lost 4 bases and the J segment 8 bases; nucleotides outside the gene matches: 8. Germline CDR1 is MNHEY and CDR2 is SVGAGI. CDR3 loop: CASSSLQGAKEKLFF. The CDR3 nucleotides read TGTGCCAGCAGTTCCTTACAGGGGGCGAAAGAAAAACTGTTTTTT.

This chain uses TRBV15 with TRBJ2-1; TRBD1 aligns across 8 bases. This CDR3 spans 16 amino acids. From germline, CDR1 is LNHNV and CDR2 YYDKDF (reference sequence). The V and J ends lost 1 base and 7 bases, in that order; junction bases with no gene match: 9. The CDR3 bases are TGTGCCACCAGCAGAGCGGCCGGGACAGGCCTAAATGAGCAGTTCTTC. Amino acid sequence: CATSRAAGTGLNEQFF.

This chain links TRBV10-2 with TRBJ1-1, with D hard to call. Trimming pared 0 bases from V and 10 bases from J, leaving 9 bases between. The CDR3 is 12 amino acids. CDR1 is WSHSY, CDR2 SAAADI, per germline. The CDR3 sequence: CASSESRVIAFF. CDR3 bases: TGCGCCAGCAGTGAGTCGAGGGTAATAGCTTTCTTT.

This clone was counted a single time. The J gene is TRBJ1-6, the V gene TRBV5-6; D is ambiguous. Germline CDR1 SGHDT, CDR2 YYEEEE. The CDR3 consists of 12 residues. V was trimmed by 2 bases and J by 14 bases, leaving 11 bases between them. CDR3 amino acids: CASSFPDQSLHF. Written as DNA, the CDR3 is TGTGCCAGCAGCTTTCCGGACCAATCCCTCCACTTT.

This chain connects TRBV2 to TRBJ2-2, with TRBD1 matching 8 bases. The CDR3 is 15 amino acids. V lost 2 bases, J lost 6 bases, and 5 bases stayed unmatched. Germline loops: CDR1 SNHLY, CDR2 FYNNEI. The CDR3 reads CASSERQGAAGELFF. CDR3 sequence (DNA): TGTGCCAGCAGTGAACGGCAGGGGGCCGCCGGGGAGCTGTTTTTT.

The V gene is TRBV6-5, the J gene TRBJ2-7, with 10 positions matching TRBD1. This CDR3 has 15 amino acids. Trimming removed 6 bases from V and 3 bases from J; junction bases left unmatched: 8. Germline V CDR1 and CDR2: MNHEY, SVGAGI. The DNA of the CDR3 is TGTGCCAGCAGGTCCGGACAGGGGGGAGACTACGAGCAGTACTTC. It codes for CASRSGQGGDYEQYF.

This chain connects TRBV4-2 to TRBJ2-5; 8 bases align to TRBD2. Germline V lookup: CDR1 LGHNA, CDR2 YNFKEQ. The trim removed 5 bases at V and 3 bases at J, leaving 8 bases unmatched. CDR3 size: 15 residues. The CDR3 loop reads CASSGVAGSEETQYF. The CDR3 region has the DNA TGTGCCAGCAGCGGGGTAGCGGGGTCCGAAGAGACCCAGTACTTC.

The CDR3 loop reads CASSARFAGRTKDTQYF. DNA for the CDR3: TGTGCCAGCAGCGCCCGTTTTGCGGGGAGAACTAAAGATACGCAGTATTTT. This chain uses TRBV7-6 with TRBJ2-3, with D possibly being TRBD2 (6 bases). There are 17 residues in the CDR3. Germline assignment: CDR1 SGHVS and CDR2 FNYEAQ. Deletions cut 5 bases from V and 5 bases from J, with 23 bases between.

CDR3 sequence (DNA): TGTGCCAGTAACCAGGCCCTGAATCAGCCCCAGCATTTT. Amino acid sequence: CASNQALNQPQHF. The chain uses TRBV12-3 or TRBV12-4 and TRBJ1-5; no firm D call. The CDR3 is 13 residues long. V lost 9 bases to trimming and J lost 4 bases, with 13 bases between them.

CDR3 sequence: CASSQRQTVQETQYF. For the CDR3, the DNA is TGCGCCAGCAGCCAAAGACAAACAGTACAAGAGACCCAGTACTTC. The genes are TRBV4-1 and TRBJ2-5; no clear D gene. The V and J ends lost 2 bases and 2 bases respectively, with 12 bases between them. This CDR3 region has 15 residues. From germline, CDR1 is MGHRA and CDR2 YSYEKL.